The 30 T cell receptor beta chains below all came from one sample that was sequenced in a study of T-cell reconstitution after alpha-beta-depleted transplantation in children. Unique molecular identifiers were incorporated into the prepared TCRbeta library. TCRdb analysed the PCR reads with MiXCR anew, one entry per CDR3 protein. The profile shows about 300,000 distinct CDR3 sequences, nearly 8% of them singletons. Study-level findings and limits: From newly produced T cells came most of the T-cell counts and diversity one year after transplant.

Their cognate antigens are unknown. This sample comprised peripheral blood, obtained 360 days after TCRalphabeta/CD19-depleted stem cell transplant. Every receptor here comes from a female patient aged 2-9 years who had a stem cell transplant for Fanconi anemia, so the T cells may come from the graft donor.

The table lists this clonotype with a count of one. This sequence joins TRBV7-6 and TRBJ1-1, with D uncertain. V lost 3 bases and J lost 5, with 22 bases in between. The germline CDR1 and CDR2 sequences are SGHVS and FNYEAQ. There are 17 residues in the CDR3. CDR3 sequence reads: CASSFVSTPARVTEAFF. CDR3 coding DNA: TGTGCCAGCAGCTTTGTTAGTACTCCGGCCCGGGTAACTGAAGCTTTCTTT.

The chain uses TRBV5-1 and TRBJ1-1, with D unresolved. Trimming pared 4 bases from V and 4 bases from J, leaving 14 bases between. The CDR3 covers 14 residues. Germline CDR1 is SGHRS and CDR2 is YFSETQ. CDR3 in DNA: TGCGCCAGCAGCGATTTAGGAGTTAGCACTGAAGCTTTCTTT. Translated, it gives CASSDLGVSTEAFF.

V and J are TRBV27 and TRBJ1-2, with 7 bases that match TRBD1. The germline V gene has CDR1 MNHEY and CDR2 SMNVEV (reference sequence). The ends lost 7 bases at V and 6 bases at J; junction bases unmatched: 17. The CDR3 loop spans 16 amino acids. CDR3 residues: CASTTLIRGRGDGYTF. CDR3 DNA: TGTGCCAGCACGACCCTTATTAGGGGGCGTGGGGATGGCTACACCTTC.

There are a few counts of this clonotype. The rearrangement joins TRBV20-1 to TRBJ1-2; 7 bases fit TRBD1. The CDR3 extends over 13 amino acids. Unmatched junction bases numbered 10, after V lost 5 bases and J lost 7 bases. The germline gives CDR1 DFQATT, CDR2 SNEGSKA (reference sequence). The DNA of the CDR3 is TGCAGTGCTGCTCACAGGGGAGTGGGTGGCTACACCTTC. Its protein product is CSAAHRGVGGYTF.

This clonotype was seen repeatedly, ten times or more. This chain joins TRBV20-1 and TRBJ2-2, with 10 nucleotides matching TRBD2. This CDR3 is 14 amino acids long. Germline CDR1 reads DFQATT; CDR2 reads SNEGSKA (reference sequence). V was clipped by 6 bases and J by 4 bases; unmatched bases: 5. DNA of the CDR3: TGCAGTGCAATAGCGGGGGGCCTCACCGGGGAGCTGTTTTTT. This gives the protein CSAIAGGLTGELFF.

This clonotype was detected many times. The chain recombines TRBV6-2 or TRBV6-3 with TRBJ2-1; the match to TRBD2 covers 8 bases. V gave up 5 bases and J gave up 5 bases; unmatched junction bases: 2. This CDR3 is built from 13 residues. Germline lookup yields CDR1 MNHEY and CDR2 SVGEGT. Here the CDR3 reads CASSRGGNNEQFF. In DNA, the CDR3 is TGTGCCAGCAGTCGCGGGGGGAACAATGAGCAGTTCTTC.

This clonotype showed up many times. The chain uses TRBV7-8 and TRBJ1-6, with D possibly TRBD1 on 5 matching bases. The CDR3 has 14 amino acids. V lost 4 bases to trimming and J lost 6 bases, with 10 bases between them. CDR1 and CDR2 (germline): SGHVS, FQNEAQ. DNA for the CDR3: TGTGCCAGCAGCTCGCAGGGTTTTAATTCACCCCTCCACTTT. It encodes CASSSQGFNSPLHF.

V usage is TRBV6-5 and J usage is TRBJ1-5, with D possibly being TRBD1 (5 bases). There are 15 residues in the CDR3. Between the trimmed V and J ends, which lost 9 bases and 5 bases, there was a span of 20 bases. Germline V gives CDR1 MNHEY, CDR2 SVGAGI. This CDR3 reads CASIPVAGRDQPQHF. The CDR3 region has the DNA TGTGCCAGTATCCCAGTCGCAGGGAGGGATCAGCCCCAGCATTTT.

This clonotype was detected a few times. The gene calls are TRBV12-3 or TRBV12-4 and TRBJ1-6; possibly TRBD1 for D (5 bases). V was cut by 7 bases and J by 5 bases, with 18 bases left in between. CDR3 length equals 16 residues. CDR3 in amino acids: CASTVRGSRHNSPLHF. The CDR3 DNA reads as TGTGCCAGCACAGTTCGGGGGAGTCGGCATAATTCACCCCTCCACTTT.

Only a few counts were recorded for this clonotype. This chain uses TRBV20-1 with TRBJ2-1; the D gene is possibly TRBD1 (6 bases). The CDR3 covers 19 residues. CDR1 DFQATT and CDR2 SNEGSKA come from the germline V gene (reference sequence). Trimming took off 0 bases at V and 7 bases at J, with 28 bases between the two ends. CDR3 amino acids: CSARDLRGGSDIGINEQFF. The CDR3 bases are TGCAGTGCTAGAGATTTGAGAGGGGGTAGTGATATTGGGATAAATGAGCAGTTCTTC.

This clonotype was detected ten times or more. This sequence joins TRBV7-8 and TRBJ2-7; tentatively, D is TRBD1 (5 bases). This CDR3 has 14 amino acids. Germline CDR1 reads SGHVS; CDR2 reads FQNEAQ. Trimming shortened V by 4 bases and J by 4 bases, and 14 bases separated the two germline ends. The CDR3 is CASSSRVGIYEQYF. CDR3 coding DNA: TGTGCCAGCAGCTCCAGGGTAGGAATTTACGAGCAGTACTTC.

This clonotype was seen at least ten times. The chain couples TRBV5-5 to TRBJ2-7, with 9 bases fitting TRBD1. Unmatched junction bases numbered 6, after V lost 2 bases and J lost 3 bases. CDR3 size: 15 residues. Per germline, CDR1 SGHKS and CDR2 YYEKEE (reference sequence). The CDR3 reads CASSLTGGLIYEQYF. DNA for the CDR3: TGTGCCAGCAGCTTAACAGGGGGCCTCATCTACGAGCAGTACTTC.

This chain connects TRBV6-2 or TRBV6-3 to TRBJ2-7, with D unresolved. Between the trimmed V and J ends, which lost 0 bases and 0 bases, there was a span of 9 bases. The CDR3 is made up of 15 amino acids. CDR1 and CDR2 (germline): MNHEY, SVGEGT. The CDR3 DNA reads TGTGCCAGCAGTTACTCCGGTATCAACTCCTACGAGCAGTACGTC. The encoded protein is CASSYSGINSYEQYV.

This clonotype was detected ten times or more. The V and J genes are TRBV7-3 and TRBJ2-1; D may correspond to TRBD1 or TRBD2 (5 bases each). The CDR3 is made up of 16 amino acids. The V end lost 2 bases, the J end lost 4 bases, and 15 bases lay between the germline ends. Germline assignment: CDR1 SGHTA and CDR2 FQGTGA. The CDR3, as DNA: TGTGCCAGCAGCTTACCGAGGGGTGGATTATACAATGAGCAGTTCTTC. Translation gives CASSLPRGGLYNEQFF. The complete variable domain, with remaining parts taken from reference TRBV7-3 and TRBJ2-1, reads GAGVSQTPSNKVTEKGKYVELRCDPISGHTALYWYRQSLGQGPEFLIYFQGTGAADDSGLPNDRFFAVRPEGSVSTLKIQRTERGDSAVYLCASSLPRGGLYNEQFFGPGTRLTVL.

In DNA, the CDR3 is TGTGCCAGCAGAACCGGACAGGGGGAAAAACTGTTTTTT. As protein: CASRTGQGEKLFF. The chain is built from TRBV2 and TRBJ1-4, with TRBD1 matching over 9 bases. The CDR3 has 13 residues. V was clipped by 6 bases and J by 8 bases; unmatched bases: 4. From germline, CDR1 is SNHLY and CDR2 FYNNEI. Full variable domain (rest looked up from reference TRBV2 and TRBJ1-4): EPEVTQTPSHQVTQMGQEVILRCVPISNHLYFYWYRQILGQKVEFLVSFYNNEISEKSEIFDDQFSVERPDGSNFTLKIRSTKLEDSAMYFCASRTGQGEKLFFGSGTQLSVL.

This clonotype was seen at least ten times. This chain uses TRBV11-1 with TRBJ1-2, with 10 positions matching TRBD1. The germline V gene encodes CDR1 SGHAT and CDR2 FQDESV (reference sequence). With V trimmed by 0 bases and J by 0 bases, 7 bases remained unmatched. CDR3 length equals 18 residues. This CDR3 is CASSLARQGALSNYGYTF. The CDR3 coding sequence is TGTGCCAGCAGCTTAGCGCGACAGGGGGCGTTATCTAACTATGGCTACACCTTC.

At least ten counts were recorded for this clonotype. V and J are TRBV5-4 and TRBJ2-5; 8 bases map to TRBD2. The length of the CDR3 is 14 residues. Germline V lookup: CDR1 SGHNT, CDR2 YYREEE (reference sequence). V gave up 4 bases and J gave up 5 bases; unmatched junction bases: 7. CDR3 sequence: CASSTVAGLETQYF. Written as DNA, the CDR3 is TGTGCCAGCAGCACCGTAGCGGGGTTGGAGACCCAGTACTTC. Full variable domain (rest looked up from reference TRBV5-4 and TRBJ2-5): ETGVTQSPTHLIKTRGQQVTLRCSSQSGHNTVSWYQQALGQGPQFIFQYYREEENGRGNFPPRFSGLQFPNYSSELNVNALELDDSALYLCASSTVAGLETQYFGPGTRLLVL.

The chain employs TRBV6-1 and TRBJ2-3; the D gene is possibly TRBD2 (6 bases). Trimming took off 7 bases at V and 4 bases at J, with 18 bases between the two ends. Germline lookup yields CDR1 MNHNS and CDR2 SASEGT. The CDR3 covers 15 residues. CDR3 sequence reads: CASTLAPGWADTQYF. In DNA form, the CDR3 reads TGTGCCAGCACCCTAGCGCCAGGTTGGGCAGATACGCAGTATTTT.

Ten or more counts support this clonotype. V is TRBV29-1 and J is TRBJ2-3; D unclear. The CDR3 spans 17 residues. Trimming took 6 bases from V and 2 from J, leaving 24 bases between them. Germline-derived CDR1 and CDR2 are SQVTM and ANQGSEA. CDR3 bases: TGCAGCGTACCCAAACCTCGAGTCGCAGGTTACACAGATACGCAGTATTTT. It yields the protein CSVPKPRVAGYTDTQYF.

This sequence joins TRBV20-1 and TRBJ1-2; D is possibly TRBD1 (5 bases). Trimming stripped 6 bases from V and 5 bases from J, with 16 bases between. The CDR3 covers 13 residues. Germline CDR1 reads DFQATT; CDR2 reads SNEGSKA (reference sequence). CDR3: CSAPGGDAYGYTF. The CDR3 DNA is TGCAGTGCCCCCGGGGGGGACGCATATGGCTACACCTTC.

This clonotype came up many times. The chain combines TRBV29-1 with TRBJ2-7; 9 bases map to TRBD2. The CDR3 has 14 amino acids. J was trimmed by 1 base and V by 4 bases; bases with no gene match: 5. CDR1 and CDR2 from the germline V gene are SQVTM and ANQGSEA. CDR3 DNA sequence: TGCAGCGTTGGATTTAGCGGGAGTTCCTACGAGCAGTACTTC. This codes for CSVGFSGSSYEQYF.

This clonotype has just a few counts. The chain is built from TRBV27 and TRBJ1-1; D is uncertain. Germline V gene sequence: CDR1 MNHEY, CDR2 SMNVEV (reference sequence). CDR3 size: 15 residues. The V gene lost 0 bases and the J gene lost 3 bases, with 11 bases spanning the gap. CDR3 DNA: TGTGCCAGCAGTTTATCGACGCCGCTCTACACTGAAGCTTTCTTT. Protein sequence: CASSLSTPLYTEAFF.

Ten or more counts support this clonotype. The V gene is TRBV6-1, the J gene TRBJ2-2, with a possible D match to TRBD1 (6 bases). Trimming left V 6 bases short and J 6 bases short, with 17 bases between. CDR3 length equals 15 residues. Germline lookup yields CDR1 MNHNS and CDR2 SASEGT. CDR3 sequence (DNA): TGTGCCAGCAGAGTTATTGGGGGCATGTCCGGGGAGCTGTTTTTT. Protein product: CASRVIGGMSGELFF.

This clonotype is medium-sized in the sample. The rearrangement joins TRBV5-1 to TRBJ2-7, with D tentatively TRBD1 or TRBD2 (5 bases each). Germline CDR1 reads SGHRS; CDR2 reads YFSETQ. With 5 bases removed from V and 2 bases from J, the gap between germline ends came to 11 bases. This CDR3 has 13 amino acids. CDR3 loop: CASRGASTYEQYF. The CDR3 region has the DNA TGCGCCAGCAGAGGGGCTAGCACCTACGAGCAGTACTTC. Full variable domain (outside the CDR3, taken from reference TRBV5-1 and TRBJ2-7): KAGVTQTPRYLIKTRGQQVTLSCSPISGHRSVSWYQQTPGQGLQFLFEYFSETQRNKGNFPGRFSGRQFSNSRSEMNVSTLELGDSALYLCASRGASTYEQYFGPGTRLTVT.

This clonotype has at least ten counts. The chain has TRBV5-1 and TRBJ2-5; D call uncertain. Germline-derived CDR1 and CDR2 are SGHRS and YFSETQ. The CDR3 contains 15 residues. V was trimmed by 0 bases and J by 5 bases, leaving 14 bases between them. As DNA, the CDR3 is TGCGCCAGCAGCTTGGCTGGGAAGCCCGGGGAGACCCAGTACTTC. It specifies CASSLAGKPGETQYF. The complete variable domain, with remaining parts taken from reference TRBV5-1 and TRBJ2-5, reads KAGVTQTPRYLIKTRGQQVTLSCSPISGHRSVSWYQQTPGQGLQFLFEYFSETQRNKGNFPGRFSGRQFSNSRSEMNVSTLELGDSALYLCASSLAGKPGETQYFGPGTRLLVL.

There are many counts of this clonotype. The chain is built from TRBV29-1 and TRBJ2-7; tentatively, D is TRBD2 (5 bases). Germline CDR1 is SQVTM and CDR2 is ANQGSEA. The CDR3 loop spans 12 amino acids. V lost 6 bases and J lost 3, with 12 bases in between. CDR3 sequence reads: CSVRGPYYEQYF. In DNA, the CDR3 is TGCAGCGTCCGGGGTCCTTACTACGAGCAGTACTTC.

This clonotype appeared many times. The chain joins TRBV20-1 to TRBJ2-7; possibly TRBD1 or TRBD2 for D (5 bases each). V lost 8 bases to trimming and J lost 5 bases, with 16 bases between them. This CDR3 region has 12 residues. Per the germline V gene, CDR1 is DFQATT and CDR2 is SNEGSKA (reference sequence). For the CDR3, the DNA is TGCAGTTCCATAGGGGAGAGCGACGAGCAGTACTTC. Residues: CSSIGESDEQYF.

This clonotype came up many times. J is TRBJ2-2 and V is TRBV15, with 8 bases lining up with TRBD1. This CDR3 comprises 16 residues. V lost 5 bases and J lost 5; bases outside the gene matches: 10. Per the germline V gene, CDR1 is LNHNV and CDR2 is YYDKDF (reference sequence). The CDR3 region has the DNA TGTGCCACCAGCTGGTTCCTCAGGGGGCGGACCGGGGAGCTGTTTTTT. Its protein product is CATSWFLRGRTGELFF.

This clonotype has a count of ten or more. V gene TRBV20-1 combines with J gene TRBJ2-5; possibly TRBD1 for D (5 bases). Germline CDR1 is DFQATT and CDR2 is SNEGSKA (reference sequence). Trimming removed 6 bases from V and 5 bases from J, with 22 bases in between. This CDR3 is built from 15 residues. Written as DNA, the CDR3 is TGCAGTGCCCTATCATGGCACAGGTTAGAGGAGACCCAGTACTTC. Residues: CSALSWHRLEETQYF.

In this sample, this clonotype turned up a few times. The chain has TRBV20-1 and TRBJ2-5, with D unresolved. Germline CDR1 DFQATT, CDR2 SNEGSKA (reference sequence). Trimming stripped 1 base from V and 2 bases from J, with 8 bases between. CDR3 length equals 13 residues. CDR3 residues: CSARGVGQETQYF. The CDR3 DNA sequence: TGCAGTGCTAGAGGTGTAGGGCAAGAGACCCAGTACTTC.